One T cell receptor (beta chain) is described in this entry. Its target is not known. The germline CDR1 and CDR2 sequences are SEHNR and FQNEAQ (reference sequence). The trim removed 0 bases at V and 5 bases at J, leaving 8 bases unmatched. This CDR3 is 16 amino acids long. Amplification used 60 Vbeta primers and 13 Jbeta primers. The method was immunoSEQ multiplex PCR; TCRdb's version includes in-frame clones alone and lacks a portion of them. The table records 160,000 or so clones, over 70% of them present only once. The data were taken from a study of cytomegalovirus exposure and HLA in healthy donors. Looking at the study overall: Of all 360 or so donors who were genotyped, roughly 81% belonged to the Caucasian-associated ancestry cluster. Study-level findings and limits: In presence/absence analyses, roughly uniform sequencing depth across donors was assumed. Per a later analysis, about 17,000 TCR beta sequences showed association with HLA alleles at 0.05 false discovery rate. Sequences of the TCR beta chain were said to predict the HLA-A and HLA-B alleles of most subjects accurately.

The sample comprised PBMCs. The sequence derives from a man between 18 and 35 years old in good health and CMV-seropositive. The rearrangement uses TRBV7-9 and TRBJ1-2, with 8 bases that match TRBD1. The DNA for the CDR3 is TGTGCCAGCAGCTTAGCTTCCCCAGGGGGCCGATATGGCTACACCTTC. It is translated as CASSLASPGGRYGYTF.